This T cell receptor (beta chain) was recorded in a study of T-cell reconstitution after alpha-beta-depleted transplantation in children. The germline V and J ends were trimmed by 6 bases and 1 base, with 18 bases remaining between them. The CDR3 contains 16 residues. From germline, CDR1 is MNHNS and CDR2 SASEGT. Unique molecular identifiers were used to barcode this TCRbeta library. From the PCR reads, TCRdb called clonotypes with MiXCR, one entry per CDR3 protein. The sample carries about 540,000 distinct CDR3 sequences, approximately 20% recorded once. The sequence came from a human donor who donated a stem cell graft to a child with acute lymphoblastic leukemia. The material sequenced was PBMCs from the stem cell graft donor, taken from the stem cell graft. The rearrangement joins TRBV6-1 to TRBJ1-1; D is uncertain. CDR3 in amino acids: CASSSGRWVGNTEAFF. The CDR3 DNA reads TGTGCCAGCAGCTCAGGTAGATGGGTTGGGAACACTGAAGCTTTCTTT.